The next 21 T cell receptor beta chains were all read from a single sample in a study of PD-1 blockade in classical Hodgkin lymphoma. Described time point: cycle 4 day 1 (C4D1), after 6 weeks of nivolumab. Exposure to brentuximab vedotin varied, and each patient had relapsed following autologous stem cell transplantation. The method was immunoSEQ multiplex PCR; TCRdb's version includes in-frame clones alone and lacks a portion of them. The profile shows approximately 22,000 clones, about 70% of them singletons. Sequences were derived from peripheral blood mononuclear cells (PBMCs), sampled before the fourth cycle of nivolumab. The receptors here all came from a human donor with classical Hodgkin lymphoma.

This clone has more than one count but fewer than ten. The V and J genes are TRBV4-2 and TRBJ1-1; no reliable D call. CDR1 is LGHNA and CDR2 is YNFKEQ in the germline V gene. CDR3 length: 15 amino acids. The V gene lost 4 bases and the J gene lost 1 base, with 13 bases spanning the gap. The CDR3 sequence is CASSPDLRQNTEAFF. CDR3 bases: TGTGCCAGCAGCCCGGACCTGCGTCAGAACACTGAAGCTTTCTTT.

The chain combines TRBV2 with TRBJ2-1; 11 bases map to TRBD2. The ends lost 6 bases at V and 5 bases at J; junction bases unmatched: 6. Germline assignment: CDR1 SNHLY and CDR2 FYNNEI. The length of the CDR3 is 15 residues. In DNA, the CDR3 is TGTGCCAGCAGAGATAAGGGACTAGCGGACAATGAGCAGTTCTTC. This codes for CASRDKGLADNEQFF.

This clone occurred once. The chain joins TRBV7-2 to TRBJ2-4; maybe TRBD1 (5 bases). The CDR3 runs 13 residues. From germline, CDR1 is SGHTA and CDR2 FQGNSA. Trimming shortened V by 1 base and J by 11 bases, and 12 bases separated the two germline ends. CDR3 coding DNA: TGTGCCAGCAGCTTAGAAGCAGGGCCTGTTCAGTACTTC. This translates into CASSLEAGPVQYF.

This clone appeared once. The chain employs TRBV7-2 and TRBJ2-1; tentatively, D is TRBD1 (6 bases). V gave up 1 base and J gave up 0 bases, with 7 bases separating them. The CDR3 is 15 residues long. Per germline, CDR1 SGHTA and CDR2 FQGNSA. The CDR3 spells CASSLGTASYNEQFF. The CDR3 DNA sequence: TGTGCCAGCAGCTTAGGGACAGCCTCCTACAATGAGCAGTTCTTC.

This clone is medium-sized in the sample. The chain is built from TRBV28 and TRBJ2-7; TRBD2 agrees at 7 bases. The CDR3 is 13 amino acids. Losses at the gene ends were 4 bases for V and 5 bases for J; bases not matched to a gene: 5. Per germline, CDR1 MDHEN and CDR2 SYDVKM. This chain's CDR3 is CASSWLGGDEQYF. CDR3 DNA: TGTGCCAGCAGTTGGTTGGGGGGGGACGAGCAGTACTTC.

The chain is built from TRBV19 and TRBJ1-2; D is possibly TRBD1 (6 bases). V was trimmed by 5 bases and J by 2 bases, leaving 15 bases between them. The length of the CDR3 is 15 residues. CDR1 and CDR2 (germline): LNHDA, SQIVND (reference sequence). CDR3 sequence (DNA): TGTGCCAGTAGTCCGACAGGCGCGCTAAACTATGGCTACACCTTC. This codes for CASSPTGALNYGYTF.

The chain combines TRBV9 with TRBJ1-2; 7 nucleotides align to TRBD1. This CDR3 contains 15 residues. With V trimmed by 0 bases and J by 6 bases, 8 bases remained unmatched. Germline V lookup: CDR1 SGDLS, CDR2 YYNGEE. The CDR3 coding sequence is TGTGCCAGCAGCGTAGGCAACAGGGGTTTCGATGGCTACACCTTC. Translated, it gives CASSVGNRGFDGYTF.

V gene TRBV21-1 combines with J gene TRBJ2-7. TRBV21-1 constitutes a pseudogene. The CDR3 totals 12 residues. CDR3 bases: TGTGCCAGCAGCAAAGTAGGCTACGAGCAGTACTTC. The encoded protein is CASSKVGYEQYF.

Concerning this clone: Other nucleotide sequences in the sample specify the same CDR3. The CDR3 loop is CAWSVLSEAFF. The CDR3 region has the DNA TGTGCCTGGAGTGTACTCTCTGAAGCTTTCTTT. V is TRBV30 and J is TRBJ1-1; D not certain. Trimming pared 0 bases from V and 6 bases from J, leaving 5 bases between. The germline V gene encodes CDR1 GTSNPN and CDR2 SVGIG (reference sequence). The CDR3 is 11 amino acids.

The chain recombines TRBV4-3 with TRBJ2-7; D is perhaps TRBD1 or TRBD2 (5 bases each). CDR3 length: 15 amino acids. Trimming cost V 2 bases and J 3 bases, with 14 bases left between them. The germline gives CDR1 LGHNA, CDR2 YSLEER. The CDR3 DNA reads TGCGCCAGCAGCCAAATCCGGGACCCGAGCTACGAGCAGTACTTC. This translates into CASSQIRDPSYEQYF.

This chain joins TRBV4-2 and TRBJ2-2; 11 nucleotides agree with TRBD2. The CDR3 has 17 residues. V dropped 0 bases and J dropped 4; count of bases not matched to a gene: 4. CDR1 and CDR2 from the germline V gene are LGHNA and YNFKEQ. CDR3 amino acids: CASSQDTSGSPTGELFF. The CDR3 DNA is TGTGCCAGCAGCCAAGATACTAGCGGGAGCCCCACCGGGGAGCTGTTTTTT.

The rearrangement uses TRBV29-1 and TRBJ2-1; TRBD1 aligns across 8 bases. The CDR3 is 15 amino acids. V trimming: 1 base; J trimming: 4 bases; junction bases outside the gene matches: 6. Germline V gene sequence: CDR1 SQVTM, CDR2 ANQGSEA. CDR3 loop: CSVEGTGLGYNEQFF. CDR3 DNA sequence: TGCAGCGTTGAAGGGACAGGGCTAGGGTACAATGAGCAGTTCTTC.

Here the CDR3 reads CASSYLGGSSNQPQHF. The CDR3 DNA reads TGTGCCAGCAGTTACCTAGGGGGGAGTAGCAATCAGCCCCAGCATTTT. The V and J genes are TRBV6-5 and TRBJ1-5, with D possibly matching TRBD1 (6 bases). Germline lookup yields CDR1 MNHEY and CDR2 SVGAGI. This CDR3 spans 16 amino acids. The V end lost 2 bases, the J end lost 0 bases, and 11 bases lay between the germline ends.

The V gene is TRBV15, the J gene TRBJ1-5, with D perhaps TRBD1 (5 bases). V was trimmed by 0 bases and J by 15 bases, leaving 15 bases between them. Germline V gene sequence: CDR1 LNHNV, CDR2 YYDKDF (reference sequence). CDR3 size: 13 residues. The CDR3 DNA sequence: TGTGCCACCAGCAGAGATCTGAGGGGCGTGGGGCATTTT. This sequence encodes CATSRDLRGVGHF.

This clone was seen only once. This chain links TRBV7-2 with TRBJ2-1, with TRBD1 identical over 10 bases. V lost 1 base to trimming and J lost 6 bases; unmatched junction nucleotides: 6. Germline lookup yields CDR1 SGHTA and CDR2 FQGNSA. The CDR3 sequence is 16 residues long. CDR3 DNA: TGTGCCAGCAGCTTAGTAGGGACAGGGGAGAGCAATGAGCAGTTCTTC. Protein: CASSLVGTGESNEQFF.

Written as DNA, the CDR3 is TGTGCCAGCAGTTACTCGTTAGGTAAACAAGAGACCCAGTACTTC. This codes for CASSYSLGKQETQYF. The chain employs TRBV6-5 and TRBJ2-5; no reliable D call. V lost 0 bases and J lost 2, with 10 bases in between. CDR1 MNHEY and CDR2 SVGAGI come from the germline V gene. This CDR3 contains 15 residues.

The chain combines TRBV7-2 with TRBJ1-2; D is undetermined. Trimming removed 2 bases at V and 6 bases at J, with 10 bases between. The CDR3 runs 13 residues. Germline V gene data show CDR1 as SGHTA and CDR2 as FQGNSA. The CDR3 loop reads CASSLSRLDGYTF. CDR3 sequence (DNA): TGTGCCAGCAGCTTAAGCCGCCTCGATGGCTACACCTTC. The variable domain in full, completed from reference TRBV7-2 and TRBJ1-2, reads GAGVSQSPSNKVTEKGKDVELRCDPISGHTALYWYRQSLGQGLEFLIYFQGNSAPDKSGLPSDRFSAERTGGSVSTLTIQRTQQEDSAVYLCASSLSRLDGYTFGSGTRLTVV.

The chain couples TRBV19 to TRBJ2-2; no reliable D call. Germline V lookup: CDR1 LNHDA, CDR2 SQIVND (reference sequence). CDR3 length: 12 residues. The germline V and J ends were trimmed by 9 bases and 1 base, with 6 bases remaining between them. The CDR3: CASDWNTGELFF. The CDR3 DNA reads TGTGCCAGCGACTGGAACACCGGGGAGCTGTTTTTT.

This chain connects TRBV7-9 to TRBJ1-5; D remains unclear. CDR1 is SEHNR and CDR2 is FQNEAQ in the germline V gene (reference sequence). Deletions cut 1 base from V and 6 bases from J, with 4 bases between. This CDR3 is 12 amino acids long. CDR3 region: CASSLGAQPQHF. Here the CDR3 DNA reads TGTGCCAGCAGCTTAGGAGCTCAGCCCCAGCATTTT.

The chain joins TRBV4-3 to TRBJ2-7; D ambiguous. The CDR3 covers 13 residues. In germline, CDR1 is LGHNA, CDR2 YSLEER. V lost 1 base to trimming and J lost 4 bases, with 8 bases between them. CDR3 amino acids: CASSQVFGYEQYF. CDR3 DNA sequence: TGCGCCAGCAGCCAAGTTTTCGGGTACGAGCAGTACTTC.

This chain joins TRBV5-1 and TRBJ2-1; weak D call: TRBD2 (6 bases). The germline V gene encodes CDR1 SGHRS and CDR2 YFSETQ. The CDR3 consists of 14 residues. Trimming pared 5 bases from V and 1 base from J, leaving 10 bases between. In DNA, the CDR3 is TGCGCCAGCAGACAGGAGGGATCCTACAATGAGCAGTTCTTC. Translating gives CASRQEGSYNEQFF.